What follows are 18 T cell receptor beta chains derived from one specimen sequenced in a study of Graves' ophthalmopathy and Graves' hyperthyroidism. CDR3 regions of TCR beta were amplified from RNA transcripts. The authors performed first-round RT-PCR with HTBI primers and then a second-round multiplex PCR. TCRdb re-called the multiplex PCR reads with MiXCR, one entry per CDR3 protein. The sample shows a few hundred thousand distinct CDR3 sequences, about 18% of them seen only once. Input material: peripheral blood. These receptors were obtained from an adult woman with stable Graves' hyperthyroidism.

This clonotype was counted ten times or more. The chain uses TRBV20-1 and TRBJ1-2; 9 nucleotides align to TRBD1. The CDR3 has 15 amino acids. Germline trimming cut 3 bases from V and 2 bases from J; bases unmatched to any gene: 7. Germline V lookup: CDR1 DFQATT, CDR2 SNEGSKA (reference sequence). CDR3 sequence: CSARDRDRVNYGYTF. The CDR3 region has the DNA TGCAGTGCTAGGGACCGGGACAGGGTGAACTATGGCTACACCTTC.

This clonotype was seen at least ten times. The rearrangement joins TRBV20-1 to TRBJ1-5; D remains ambiguous. The germline V gene has CDR1 DFQATT and CDR2 SNEGSKA (reference sequence). The ends were cut back, 2 bases at V and 5 bases at J, with 13 bases in the middle. The CDR3 has 14 amino acids. The CDR3, as DNA: TGCAGTGCTAGACCCTTGTGGGTGGATCAGCCCCAGCATTTT. The encoded protein is CSARPLWVDQPQHF.

There are many counts of this clonotype. CDR3 sequence reads: CSVVRGGHTEAFF. For the CDR3, the DNA is TGCAGCGTTGTCAGGGGTGGGCACACTGAAGCTTTCTTT. The chain carries TRBV29-1 and TRBJ1-1, with TRBD1 as a possible D gene (6 bases). The CDR3 loop spans 13 amino acids. The ends were cut back, 4 bases at V and 3 bases at J, with 12 bases in the middle. Germline V gene data show CDR1 as SQVTM and CDR2 as ANQGSEA.

This clonotype has ten or more counts. This chain uses TRBV12-3 or TRBV12-4 with TRBJ2-7; perhaps TRBD2 as D (5 bases). The CDR3 covers 13 residues. Trimming cost V 10 bases and J 1 base, with 14 bases left between them. The CDR3 region has the DNA TGTGCCACCTCGTCCGGGAATTCCTACGAGCAGTACTTC. This codes for CATSSGNSYEQYF.

This clonotype occurred many times. This chain uses TRBV4-1 with TRBJ1-1; D gene unclear. CDR1 is MGHRA, CDR2 YSYEKL, per germline. There are 13 residues in the CDR3. The V and J ends lost 5 bases and 4 bases respectively, with 11 bases between them. The CDR3 is CASSVNRGTEAFF. The CDR3 DNA reads TGCGCCAGCAGCGTTAACCGTGGCACTGAAGCTTTCTTT.

The chain uses TRBV11-3 and TRBJ2-7; no clear D. Germline V gives CDR1 SGHNT, CDR2 YENEEA. Trimming took 5 bases from V and 5 from J, leaving 13 bases between them. The CDR3 has 13 amino acids. CDR3 loop: CASSGELGDEQYF. In DNA form, the CDR3 reads TGTGCCAGCAGCGGCGAGCTGGGTGACGAGCAGTACTTC.

This clonotype was recorded at least ten times. The V gene is TRBV6-5, the J gene TRBJ2-5; 9 bases agree with TRBD2. In germline, CDR1 is MNHEY, CDR2 SVGAGI. The CDR3 extends over 17 amino acids. Trimming removed 2 bases from V and 3 bases from J; junction bases left unmatched: 10. This chain's CDR3 is CASSYPSLAGLKETQYF. CDR3 nucleotides: TGTGCCAGCAGTTACCCGAGTCTAGCGGGGCTTAAAGAGACCCAGTACTTC.

This clonotype was seen repeatedly, ten times or more. V and J are TRBV12-3 or TRBV12-4 and TRBJ1-6; 8 positions match TRBD1. The V and J ends lost 6 bases and 8 bases, in that order; junction bases with no gene match: 9. The CDR3 covers 15 residues. For the CDR3, the DNA is TGTGCCAGCAGAGACGGACAGGGACGGGATTCACCCCTCCACTTT. Protein: CASRDGQGRDSPLHF.

Many counts were recorded for this clonotype. This chain links TRBV12-3 or TRBV12-4 with TRBJ1-3; D possibly corresponds to TRBD1 (5 bases). The CDR3 consists of 15 residues. V was cut by 5 bases and J by 0 bases, with 11 bases left in between. CDR3 loop: CASSQGLNSGNTIYF. The CDR3 DNA reads as TGTGCCAGCAGTCAGGGTCTTAACTCTGGAAACACCATATATTTT.

In its sample, this clonotype was seen many times. The chain is built from TRBV29-1 and TRBJ2-5; perhaps TRBD1 as D (5 bases). Germline V lookup: CDR1 SQVTM, CDR2 ANQGSEA. V was shortened by 2 bases and J by 1 base, with 11 bases between the two germline ends. This CDR3 spans 14 amino acids. The CDR3 DNA reads as TGCAGCGTTGAACCCCCAGGGTCCCAAGAGACCCAGTACTTC. The encoded protein is CSVEPPGSQETQYF.

The chain uses TRBV9 and TRBJ2-7, with no clear D. The CDR3 has 13 residues. V was pared by 0 bases and J by 4 bases, with 8 bases between. Germline CDR1 SGDLS, CDR2 YYNGEE. CDR3 sequence (DNA): TGTGCCAGCAGCGTAGGTGTGGGGTACGAGCAGTACTTC. This codes for CASSVGVGYEQYF.

This clonotype was detected many times. This sequence joins TRBV10-3 and TRBJ2-7; 8 bases are a match to TRBD2. The trim removed 6 bases at V and 5 bases at J, leaving 6 bases unmatched. This CDR3 has 13 residues. Per germline, CDR1 ENHRY and CDR2 SYGVKD. The DNA of the CDR3 is TGTGCCATCAGCGAGCGGGAGCGCCACGAGCAGTACTTC. Amino acid sequence: CAISERERHEQYF.

This clonotype was detected many times. The V gene is TRBV5-1, the J gene TRBJ1-1; the D is unclear. Germline values: CDR1 SGHRS, CDR2 YFSETQ. The CDR3 loop spans 14 amino acids. V was clipped by 4 bases and J by 1 base, with 11 bases between them. The CDR3 is CASSRQWGNTEAFF. For the CDR3, the DNA is TGCGCCAGCAGCCGTCAATGGGGGAACACTGAAGCTTTCTTT.

This clonotype was recorded at least ten times. The genes are TRBV2 and TRBJ2-7, with 15 bases lining up with TRBD2. Germline CDR1 SNHLY, CDR2 FYNNEI. This CDR3 comprises 20 residues. The V and J ends lost 3 bases and 3 bases, in that order; junction bases with no gene match: 15. As DNA, the CDR3 is TGTGCCAGCAGTGAGGGCTTTGGGACTAGCGGGAGGAGCGGATTCTACGAGCAGTACTTC. Translating it yields CASSEGFGTSGRSGFYEQYF.

This clonotype has ten or more counts. The genes are TRBV28 and TRBJ2-2, with 11 bases fitting TRBD1. Looked up from germline, CDR1 is MDHEN and CDR2 is SYDVKM. Unmatched junction bases numbered 1, after V lost 4 bases and J lost 3 bases. The CDR3 spans 15 residues. This CDR3 reads CASSSGQGDTGELFF. In DNA, the CDR3 is TGTGCCAGCAGTTCGGGACAGGGGGACACCGGGGAGCTGTTTTTT.

This clonotype has at least ten counts. The chain employs TRBV6-1 and TRBJ2-5, with 7 nucleotides matching TRBD2. The CDR3 sequence is 13 residues long. V gave up 0 bases and J gave up 8 bases; unmatched junction bases: 3. Germline V lookup: CDR1 MNHNS, CDR2 SASEGT. CDR3 protein: CASSEAREGTQYF. Here the CDR3 DNA reads TGTGCCAGCAGTGAAGCCAGGGAGGGTACCCAGTACTTC.

The CDR3 sequence: CASSYGVGRETQYF. The CDR3 DNA follows: TGTGCCAGCAGTTACGGAGTAGGGAGGGAGACCCAGTACTTC. The chain joins TRBV6-5 to TRBJ2-5; possible D gene TRBD2, 6 bases. Trimming shortened V by 2 bases and J by 5 bases, and 12 bases separated the two germline ends. The CDR3 is made up of 14 amino acids. CDR1 and CDR2 from the germline V gene are MNHEY and SVGAGI.

For this clonotype: It may be a read error: a sequence one base away is much more abundant. The CDR3 sequence is CASSLSGTPSYELYF. The CDR3, as DNA: TGCGCCAGCAGCCTATCCGGGACACCCTCCTACGAGCTGTACTTC. The chain joins TRBV5-1 to TRBJ2-7; tentative D call: TRBD1 (6 bases). There are 15 residues in the CDR3. Germline CDR1 is SGHRS and CDR2 is YFSETQ.